This TCR beta chain stems from a study of blood T cell repertoires in COVID-19. Turning to the study itself: From the United States, Italy and Spain came samples of acute and convalescent COVID-19. The cDNA or gDNA used as material had been derived from T cells, B-cell-depleted T cells, or PBMCs.

The V and J ends lost 8 bases and 4 bases respectively, with 14 bases between them. The CDR3 runs 14 residues. How the authors handled the data: Estimated nucleated cell counts came from reference gene primer amplification. Sequenced by immunoSEQ multiplex PCR; TCRdb stores in-frame clones only, minus some. V and J calls and clone size come straight from that table; D and trimming were deduced from the DNA. In the table there are approximately 70,000 clones, around 89% of which are singletons. The TCR was taken from a human donor in a cohort sampled during active COVID-19. Sequenced: peripheral blood. The chain combines TRBV23-1 with TRBJ2-2; the D gene is possibly TRBD2 (6 bases). TRBV23-1 is treated as an ORF (open reading frame) with a function not yet certain. CDR3 amino acids: CASPNSGGTGELFF. In DNA form, the CDR3 reads TGCGCCAGCCCCAATTCCGGGGGCACCGGGGAGCTGTTTTTT.